The 24 T cell receptor beta chains reported below all come from one sample, sequenced in a study of OX40 agonist ivuxolimab in advanced cancers. The protocol was immunoSEQ multiplex PCR, while the TCRdb copy is restricted to in-frame clones and leaves out a portion. The data contain over 60,000 clones, 80% to 90% of them singletons. The sample was CD4+ or CD8+ T cells sorted from blood, taken in a trial of the OX40 agonist ivuxolimab. Every receptor here comes from an adult with an advanced solid tumor such as melanoma, head and neck, liver or kidney cancer.

The V call is TRBV7-2, the J call TRBJ1-4; the D is unclear. The CDR3 is 12 residues long. Germline lookup yields CDR1 SGHTA and CDR2 FQGNSA. V was shortened by 1 base and J by 8 bases, with 5 bases between the two germline ends. The DNA of the CDR3 is TGTGCCAGCAGCTTAGGTCTGGAAAAACTGTTTTTT. Encoded protein: CASSLGLEKLFF.

The chain has TRBV6-5 and TRBJ2-7; D assignment may be TRBD1 or TRBD2 (5 bases each). Germline V lookup: CDR1 MNHEY, CDR2 SVGAGI. The CDR3 length is 15 residues. Trimming removed 6 bases at V and 5 bases at J, with 20 bases between. CDR3 sequence (DNA): TGTGCCAGCAGCAGAACCGGGACCGTTGGGCACGAGCAGTACTTC. Translation gives CASSRTGTVGHEQYF.

The rearrangement uses TRBV7-3 and TRBJ2-7, with a weak D call TRBD2 (6 bases). Germline V gene data show CDR1 as SGHTA and CDR2 as FQGTGA. The V end was cut by 5 bases, the J end by 2 bases, with 25 bases between. This CDR3 comprises 18 residues. The CDR3 DNA reads as TGTGCCAGCAGCATCCTAACGGGCCTCGGGAGAGGTGCCTACGAGCAGTACTTC. Translating it yields CASSILTGLGRGAYEQYF.

In this sample, this clone turned up once. The chain is built from TRBV18 and TRBJ2-2; the match to TRBD1 covers 9 bases. Germline CDR1 reads KGHSH; CDR2 reads LQKENI. CDR3 length: 17 residues. Trimming removed 4 bases from V and 4 bases from J; junction bases left unmatched: 10. The CDR3 protein is CASSLFRGQGSTGELFF. The CDR3 DNA reads TGTGCCAGCTCACTCTTTCGGGGACAGGGTTCCACCGGGGAGCTGTTTTTT. The complete variable domain, with remaining parts taken from reference TRBV18 and TRBJ2-2, reads NAGVMQNPRHLVRRRGQEARLRCSPMKGHSHVYWYRQLPEEGLKFMVYLQKENIIDESGMPKERFSAEFPKEGPSILRIQQVVRGDSAAYFCASSLFRGQGSTGELFFGEGSRLTVL.

The chain has TRBV7-3 and TRBJ2-2, with TRBD2 matching over 11 bases. V lost 2 bases, J lost 10 bases, and 9 bases stayed unmatched. The CDR3 has 16 amino acids. In germline, CDR1 is SGHTA, CDR2 FQGTGA. The CDR3 bases are TGTGCCAGCAGCTTAGCGGTAGCGGGAGGGCCCGAGGAGCTGTTTTTT. This translates into CASSLAVAGGPEELFF.

The chain joins TRBV4-2 to TRBJ1-6; weak D call: TRBD1 (5 bases). Germline loops: CDR1 LGHNA, CDR2 YNFKEQ. With 5 bases removed from V and 7 bases from J, the gap between germline ends came to 9 bases. The CDR3 extends over 13 amino acids. This chain's CDR3 is CASSLDRNSPLHF. The DNA of the CDR3 is TGTGCCAGCAGCTTAGACAGAAATTCACCCCTCCACTTT.

The chain combines TRBV28 with TRBJ2-7, with D tentatively TRBD2 (5 bases). CDR1 is MDHEN and CDR2 is SYDVKM in the germline V gene. Trimming cost V 7 bases and J 3 bases, with 25 bases left between them. This CDR3 comprises 17 residues. The CDR3 reads CASKSFGPTLRGYEQYF. CDR3 DNA sequence: TGTGCCAGCAAAAGCTTCGGACCAACCCTCCGGGGCTACGAGCAGTACTTC.

The rearrangement links TRBV19 to TRBJ2-1; 11 bases match TRBD1. This CDR3 spans 15 amino acids. Losses at the gene ends were 5 bases for V and 3 bases for J; bases not matched to a gene: 3. Germline CDR1 reads LNHDA; CDR2 reads SQIVND (reference sequence). CDR3 region: CASSPGTGGYNEQFF. In DNA form, the CDR3 reads TGTGCCAGTAGTCCCGGGACAGGGGGCTACAATGAGCAGTTCTTC.

The gene calls are TRBV7-2 and TRBJ1-4; a possible D gene is TRBD1 (6 bases). Germline CDR1 is SGHTA and CDR2 is FQGNSA. The CDR3 runs 16 residues. V lost 7 bases to trimming and J lost 5 bases, with 20 bases between them. This CDR3 is CASNSGVRGLNEKLFF. DNA for the CDR3: TGTGCCAGCAACTCTGGGGTCAGGGGATTAAATGAAAAACTGTTTTTT.

The chain recombines TRBV19 with TRBJ1-1, with a possible D match to TRBD1 (6 bases). Trimming took 7 bases from V and 5 from J, leaving 14 bases between them. This CDR3 comprises 13 residues. Germline lookup yields CDR1 LNHDA and CDR2 SQIVND (reference sequence). Written as DNA, the CDR3 is TGTGCCAGTAATATTCGGGGGCGGACTGAAGCTTTCTTT. This encodes CASNIRGRTEAFF. Full variable domain (rest looked up from reference TRBV19 and TRBJ1-1): DGGITQSPKYLFRKEGQNVTLSCEQNLNHDAMYWYRQDPGQGLRLIYYSQIVNDFQKGDIAEGYSVSREKKESFPLTVTSAQKNPTAFYLCASNIRGRTEAFFGQGTRLTVV.

The chain employs TRBV6-6 and TRBJ2-1; TRBD2 matches 8 bases. This CDR3 is 15 amino acids long. CDR1 and CDR2 from the germline V gene are MNHNY and SVGAGI (reference sequence). J lost 0 bases, V lost 7 bases, and 5 bases had no gene match. CDR3 sequence: CASTRGGSSYNEQFF. CDR3 sequence (DNA): TGTGCCAGCACCCGGGGGGGTAGCTCCTACAATGAGCAGTTCTTC.

There are a few counts of this clone. The chain carries TRBV19 and TRBJ1-4; no definite D call. The CDR3 has 15 residues. The V gene lost 1 base and the J gene lost 8 bases, with 14 bases spanning the gap. Germline V CDR1 and CDR2: LNHDA, SQIVND (reference sequence). This chain's CDR3 is CASSIGGSASEKLFF. CDR3 coding DNA: TGTGCCAGTAGTATAGGTGGGAGTGCCTCGGAAAAACTGTTTTTT.

DNA of the CDR3: TGCGCCAGCAGCTTGGGACTAGCGGGGTCCACAGATACGCAGTATTTT. It yields the protein CASSLGLAGSTDTQYF. The rearrangement links TRBV5-1 to TRBJ2-3; 11 bases align to TRBD2. Germline V gene lookup returns CDR1 SGHRS and CDR2 YFSETQ. V was pared by 0 bases and J by 2 bases, with 2 bases of the junction left unmatched. The CDR3 extends over 16 amino acids.

The gene calls are TRBV30 and TRBJ2-3, with 9 bases fitting TRBD2. Trimming at V came to 2 bases and at J to 6 bases, leaving 6 bases not matched to a gene. This CDR3 contains 14 residues. Looked up from germline, CDR1 is GTSNPN and CDR2 is SVGIG (reference sequence). The CDR3 spells CAWSSSGGRDTQYF. CDR3 sequence (DNA): TGTGCCTGGAGTTCAAGCGGGGGGCGGGATACGCAGTATTTT.

This chain uses TRBV2 with TRBJ2-3, with TRBD1 matching 9 bases. The CDR3 extends over 14 amino acids. Germline CDR1 and CDR2: SNHLY and FYNNEI. The junction had 3 bases not matched to a gene; V was cut back by 4 bases and J by 4 bases. CDR3 nucleotides: TGTGCCAGCAGTGCACAGGGGGCGTCAGATACGCAGTATTTT. It translates to CASSAQGASDTQYF. The full variable domain, in which reference TRBV2 and TRBJ2-3 provide the parts outside the CDR3, is EPEVTQTPSHQVTQMGQEVILRCVPISNHLYFYWYRQILGQKVEFLVSFYNNEISEKSEIFDDQFSVERPDGSNFTLKIRSTKLEDSAMYFCASSAQGASDTQYFGPGTRLTVL.

The CDR3 loop reads CASSSVRGAGVHTEAFF. The CDR3 DNA sequence: TGTGCCAGCAGCTCCGTACGGGGGGCCGGGGTGCACACTGAAGCTTTCTTT. This chain uses TRBV5-6 with TRBJ1-1; perhaps TRBD1 as D (6 bases). This CDR3 has 17 amino acids. With 3 bases removed from V and 3 bases from J, the gap between germline ends came to 21 bases. CDR1 is SGHDT, CDR2 YYEEEE, per germline.

J is TRBJ2-3 and V is TRBV9, with D tentatively TRBD2 (6 bases). From germline, CDR1 is SGDLS and CDR2 YYNGEE. Between the trimmed V and J ends, which lost 6 bases and 2 bases, there was a span of 16 bases. The CDR3 consists of 15 residues. The CDR3 region has the DNA TGTGCCAGCACCGGGGGAGGACACCTCACAGATACGCAGTATTTT. It specifies CASTGGGHLTDTQYF.

The rearrangement uses TRBV7-2 and TRBJ2-2; no definite D call. V was cut by 5 bases and J by 5 bases, with 12 bases left in between. The CDR3 consists of 14 residues. CDR1 is SGHTA, CDR2 FQGNSA, per germline. The CDR3 here is CASSPVLVTGELFF. The CDR3 coding sequence is TGTGCCAGCAGCCCAGTATTAGTTACCGGGGAGCTGTTTTTT.

This sequence joins TRBV18 and TRBJ1-5; D is possibly TRBD1 (5 bases). The CDR3 length is 15 residues. Per germline, CDR1 KGHSH and CDR2 LQKENI. The V end lost 5 bases, the J end lost 0 bases, and 11 bases lay between the germline ends. CDR3 in DNA: TGTGCCAGCTCATTCACAGGTGTTAGCAATCAGCCCCAGCATTTT. Its protein is CASSFTGVSNQPQHF.

The gene calls are TRBV6-5 and TRBJ1-1, with D tentatively TRBD1 (6 bases). The CDR3 totals 15 residues. Germline CDR1 reads MNHEY; CDR2 reads SVGAGI. Trimming removed 0 bases from V and 4 bases from J, with 12 bases in between. CDR3 region: CASSYSYGRGTEAFF. For the CDR3, the DNA is TGTGCCAGCAGTTACTCGTACGGCAGGGGCACTGAAGCTTTCTTT.

The count of this clone is one. The rearrangement joins TRBV4-1 to TRBJ2-2; the D gene is possibly TRBD1 (6 bases). The germline V and J ends were trimmed by 2 bases and 6 bases, with 13 bases remaining between them. The CDR3 spans 15 residues. Germline lookup yields CDR1 MGHRA and CDR2 YSYEKL. In nucleotides, the CDR3 is TGCGCCAGCAGCCAAACAGGGTGGAGTGCCGGGGAGCTGTTTTTT. This sequence encodes CASSQTGWSAGELFF.

The chain uses TRBV11-1 and TRBJ1-4; D perhaps matches TRBD1 (6 bases). Trimming stripped 1 base from V and 7 bases from J, with 13 bases between. This CDR3 has 15 residues. From germline, CDR1 is SGHAT and CDR2 FQDESV (reference sequence). CDR3 sequence: CASSLVGGAAEKLFF. The CDR3 DNA follows: TGTGCCAGCAGCTTAGTGGGGGGCGCCGCTGAAAAACTGTTTTTT.

This clone was seen ten or more times. The rearrangement links TRBV14 to TRBJ1-1; D remains unclear. V was pared by 0 bases and J by 0 bases, with 2 bases between. The CDR3 runs 13 residues. Per the germline V gene, CDR1 is SGHDN and CDR2 is FVKESK. The CDR3 region is CASSQDLNTEAFF. The DNA of the CDR3 is TGTGCCAGCAGCCAAGATTTGAACACTGAAGCTTTCTTT.

This clone was counted a single time. J is TRBJ2-7 and V is TRBV6-5, with D unresolved. Trimming shortened V by 8 bases and J by 3 bases, and 14 bases separated the two germline ends. This CDR3 contains 13 residues. The germline V gene has CDR1 MNHEY and CDR2 SVGAGI. The CDR3 sequence is CASASTPNYEQYF. CDR3 in DNA: TGTGCCAGCGCTTCGACTCCAAACTACGAGCAGTACTTC.